Below, 14 T cell receptor beta chains from the same sample are listed, as sequenced in a study of cytomegalovirus exposure and HLA in healthy donors. The PCR ran on 60 Vbeta and 13 Jbeta primers. The assay was immunoSEQ multiplex PCR, and TCRdb's table has in-frame clones only and misses some. Here the sample spans more than 110,000 clones, roughly 80% being singletons. Material for sequencing was PBMCs. The source is a woman aged 45-60 years in good health and CMV-seropositive.

This clone was recorded only once. The gene calls are TRBV5-1 and TRBJ2-7; D possibly corresponds to TRBD1 (6 bases). The V end was cut by 2 bases, the J end by 2 bases, with 14 bases between. The CDR3 contains 15 residues. CDR1 and CDR2 from the germline V gene are SGHRS and YFSETQ. CDR3 sequence: CASSFGPTGPYEQYF. The CDR3, as DNA: TGCGCCAGCAGCTTCGGGCCAACAGGGCCCTACGAGCAGTACTTC.

The chain links TRBV28 to TRBJ2-7; tentative D call: TRBD2 (7 bases). Germline assignment: CDR1 MDHEN and CDR2 SYDVKM. The V end was cut by 3 bases, the J end by 4 bases, with 16 bases between. The CDR3 consists of 15 residues. In DNA, the CDR3 is TGTGCCAGCAGTTTGATGTGGGGGGGCCGTTACGAGCAGTACTTC. It translates to CASSLMWGGRYEQYF.

J is TRBJ2-7 and V is TRBV9; the D gene is possibly TRBD2 (6 bases). From germline, CDR1 is SGDLS and CDR2 YYNGEE. The CDR3 extends over 14 amino acids. Trimming removed 5 bases at V and 0 bases at J, with 12 bases between. Here the CDR3 reads CASRPGLHSYEQYF. The CDR3 DNA sequence: TGTGCCAGCAGGCCGGGACTTCACTCCTACGAGCAGTACTTC.

This sequence joins TRBV5-1 and TRBJ1-1; 8 positions match TRBD1. This CDR3 is built from 14 residues. Germline CDR1 SGHRS, CDR2 YFSETQ. The junction had 8 bases not matched to a gene; V was cut back by 7 bases and J by 3 bases. The CDR3 spells CASSTGEFDTEAFF. In DNA form, the CDR3 reads TGCGCCAGCTCGACAGGGGAATTTGACACTGAAGCTTTCTTT.

A single count supports this clone. The V gene is TRBV29-1, the J gene TRBJ1-1; D gene ambiguous. V was pared by 4 bases and J by 1 base, with 7 bases between. Germline V CDR1 and CDR2: SQVTM, ANQGSEA. The CDR3 is 12 amino acids. CDR3 region: CSVAPGNTEAFF. DNA of the CDR3: TGCAGCGTTGCCCCAGGGAACACTGAAGCTTTCTTT.

The V gene is TRBV19, the J gene TRBJ2-7; possible D gene TRBD2, 5 bases. Germline V gene sequence: CDR1 LNHDA, CDR2 SQIVND (reference sequence). This CDR3 comprises 13 residues. Trimming left V 6 bases short and J 0 bases short, with 9 bases between. CDR3 amino acids: CASRSGGSYEQYF. For the CDR3, the DNA is TGTGCCAGTAGGAGCGGAGGCTCCTACGAGCAGTACTTC.

This sequence joins TRBV9 and TRBJ2-3; possibly TRBD2 for D (6 bases). Germline CDR1 and CDR2: SGDLS and YYNGEE. This CDR3 region has 15 residues. Between the trimmed V and J ends, which lost 0 bases and 2 bases, there was a span of 10 bases. The CDR3 sequence: CASSVVPGDTDTQYF. The CDR3 nucleotides read TGTGCCAGCAGCGTAGTGCCGGGGGACACAGATACGCAGTATTTT. Drawing the rest from reference TRBV9 and TRBJ2-3, the complete variable domain is DSGVTQTPKHLITATGQRVTLRCSPRSGDLSVYWYQQSLDQGLQFLIQYYNGEERAKGNILERFSAQQFPDLHSELNLSSLELGDSALYFCASSVVPGDTDTQYFGPGTRLTVL.

J is TRBJ1-5 and V is TRBV6-5, with TRBD1 matching over 7 bases. The CDR3 covers 14 residues. Trimming removed 5 bases from V and 3 bases from J; junction bases left unmatched: 4. Germline CDR1 is MNHEY and CDR2 is SVGAGI. The CDR3 coding sequence is TGTGCCAGCAGTCCGACAGGGCTCAATCAGCCCCAGCATTTT. The encoded protein is CASSPTGLNQPQHF.

CDR3 coding DNA: TGTGCCATCAGTGAGCGGCAGGAGGGCACAGATACGCAGTATTTT. Amino acid sequence: CAISERQEGTDTQYF. V gene TRBV10-3 combines with J gene TRBJ2-3; D possibly corresponds to TRBD2 (5 bases). The length of the CDR3 is 15 residues. Deletions cut 2 bases from V and 1 base from J, with 10 bases between. Germline V lookup: CDR1 ENHRY, CDR2 SYGVKD.

The chain couples TRBV7-2 to TRBJ2-1; tentative D call: TRBD2 (5 bases). This CDR3 is 14 amino acids long. Germline CDR1 is SGHTA and CDR2 is FQGNSA. Trimming removed 1 base from V and 10 bases from J, with 14 bases in between. The CDR3 reads CASSLERIRGEQFF. CDR3 in DNA: TGTGCCAGCAGCTTAGAAAGGATTCGAGGGGAGCAGTTCTTC.

The rearrangement joins TRBV9 to TRBJ1-1, with a possible D match to TRBD1 (5 bases). Trimming stripped 0 bases from V and 4 bases from J, with 10 bases between. The germline gives CDR1 SGDLS, CDR2 YYNGEE. This CDR3 contains 14 residues. For the CDR3, the DNA is TGTGCCAGCAGCGTAGCGGGCAGGGCCACTGAAGCTTTCTTT. Its translation: CASSVAGRATEAFF.

The chain combines TRBV19 with TRBJ1-5; D is unresolved. CDR1 and CDR2 (germline): LNHDA, SQIVND (reference sequence). The germline V and J ends were trimmed by 3 bases and 7 bases, with 16 bases remaining between them. The length of the CDR3 is 15 residues. The CDR3 is CASSILAPDTQPQHF. Written as DNA, the CDR3 is TGTGCCAGTAGTATCTTGGCTCCTGACACCCAGCCCCAGCATTTT.

The CDR3: CASSQETSGGSANTGELFF. The CDR3 DNA sequence: TGTGCCAGCAGCCAAGAAACTAGCGGGGGTTCCGCGAACACCGGGGAGCTGTTTTTT. The chain uses TRBV11-2 and TRBJ2-2; 11 nucleotides align to TRBD2. Losses at the gene ends were 5 bases for V and 0 bases for J; bases not matched to a gene: 11. This CDR3 contains 19 residues. Germline V gene data show CDR1 as SGHAT and CDR2 as FQNNGV.

The J gene is TRBJ2-1, the V gene TRBV5-1; TRBD2 matches at 7 bases. Germline V CDR1 and CDR2: SGHRS, YFSETQ. This CDR3 comprises 14 residues. Losses at the gene ends were 4 bases for V and 6 bases for J; bases not matched to a gene: 7. As DNA, the CDR3 is TGCGCCAGCAGCGGATACGGGACTACCAATGAGCAGTTCTTC. The encoded protein is CASSGYGTTNEQFF. Using reference TRBV5-1 and TRBJ2-1 for the parts outside the CDR3, the full variable domain is KAGVTQTPRYLIKTRGQQVTLSCSPISGHRSVSWYQQTPGQGLQFLFEYFSETQRNKGNFPGRFSGRQFSNSRSEMNVSTLELGDSALYLCASSGYGTTNEQFFGPGTRLTVL.